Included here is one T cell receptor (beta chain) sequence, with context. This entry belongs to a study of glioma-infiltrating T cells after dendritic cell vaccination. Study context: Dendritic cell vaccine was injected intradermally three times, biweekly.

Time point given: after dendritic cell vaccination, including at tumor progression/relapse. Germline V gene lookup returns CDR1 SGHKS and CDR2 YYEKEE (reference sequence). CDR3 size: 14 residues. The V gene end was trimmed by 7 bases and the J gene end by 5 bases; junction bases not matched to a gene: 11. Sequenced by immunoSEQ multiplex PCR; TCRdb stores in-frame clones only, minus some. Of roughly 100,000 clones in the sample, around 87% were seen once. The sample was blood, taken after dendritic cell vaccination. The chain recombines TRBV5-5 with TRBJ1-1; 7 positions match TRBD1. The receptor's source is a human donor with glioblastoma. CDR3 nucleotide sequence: TGTGCCAGCGGTCCTTCAGGGGGTGGTACTGAAGCTTTCTTT. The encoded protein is CASGPSGGGTEAFF.